Sequencing of this T cell receptor beta chain was carried out in a study of T cell responses to AZD1222 COVID-19 vaccine. Overall study findings and caveats: The study found vaccine-associated CD4 TCRs spanning spike, dominant at 160-218 and 743-854.

On this clone: Its cognate antigen is unknown.

Libraries were prepared by immunoSEQ multiplex PCR; TCRdb keeps only in-frame clonotypes and omits some of them. The table records about 160,000 clones, approximately 91% of them present only once. From germline, CDR1 is MDHEN and CDR2 SYDVKM. With V trimmed by 3 bases and J by 4 bases, 3 bases remained unmatched. This CDR3 is built from 15 residues. The specimen comprised peripheral blood, sampled on day 0 of AZD1222 vaccination. The receptor's source is an adult in good health. This chain links TRBV28 with TRBJ2-1; 10 nucleotides line up with TRBD2. The CDR3 DNA is TGTGCCAGCAGTTTCGGAGCGGGAGGGTACAATGAGCAGTTCTTC. This sequence encodes CASSFGAGGYNEQFF.